The T cell receptor beta chain under discussion was sequenced for a study of cytomegalovirus exposure and HLA in healthy donors. Study as a whole: Early on, a data release was issued that held roughly 84 million unique TCRs from HLA-typed donors.

Whole-study results and caveats: Prior analysis indicated that the majority of TCR beta V segments exhibited productivity approximately 90% or approximately 30% of the time. Trimming of TCR beta V- and J-genes showed a link, identified in a later analysis, to a missense DCLRE1C variant.

Trimming cost V 2 bases and J 2 bases, with 17 bases left between them. This CDR3 has 16 residues. CDR1 and CDR2 (germline): SGHRS, YFSETQ. The PCR ran on 60 Vbeta and 13 Jbeta primers. Using immunoSEQ multiplex PCR, the repertoire was profiled, and TCRdb retains in-frame clones only, with some absent. The table has around 89,000 clones, roughly three quarters seen once; the top ten hold around 2.8%. To note about this clone: The antigen remains unidentified.

The V gene is TRBV5-1, the J gene TRBJ2-7; possibly TRBD1 for D (5 bases). This TCR was recovered from a man aged 35-49 years in good health and CMV-seronegative. Input material: PBMCs. Here the CDR3 reads CASSLDSDTATYEQYF. CDR3 coding DNA: TGCGCCAGCAGCTTAGACTCGGACACGGCTACCTACGAGCAGTACTTC.